The text below deals with one T cell receptor beta chain. Its antigen is unidentified. Two oligonucleotides, mixed equimolar, formed the beta constant-region primer covering TRBC1 and TRBC2. Nested alpha and beta constant-region primers with the SP2 primer drove four PCR rounds on ligated cDNA. MiXCR, applied by TCRdb to the UMI-ligation and nested PCR reads, yields one record per CDR3 protein. The sample has about 90,000 distinct CDR3 sequences; 11% are singletons. This record belongs to a study of naive and memory T cell subsets. The study, taken as a whole, reports: A few larger clonotypes appeared in naive repertoires, especially CD8, possibly memory cells re-expressing CD45RA.

CDR1 and CDR2 (germline): DFQATT, SNEGSKA (reference sequence). CDR3 length equals 18 residues. Trimming pared 1 base from V and 1 base from J, leaving 21 bases between. This sequence originates from a human donor in good health. The chain couples TRBV20-1 to TRBJ2-3, with a possible D match to TRBD1 (5 bases). The material sequenced was naive CD4+ T cells from blood. The CDR3 loop reads CSARVPKGSDYGTDTQYF. The CDR3 DNA is TGCAGTGCTAGAGTCCCAAAGGGGTCTGATTACGGCACAGATACGCAGTATTTT.